Reported below is one T cell receptor (beta chain). Generated by immunoSEQ multiplex PCR, the TCRdb table keeps only in-frame clones and is missing some. The table includes over 250,000 clones, 85% to 90% detected once. This CDR3 comprises 20 residues. J was trimmed by 4 bases and V by 3 bases; bases with no gene match: 19. Germline V CDR1 and CDR2: MDHEN, SYDVKM. This record comes from a study of blood T cell repertoires in COVID-19. This chain connects TRBV28 to TRBJ2-7; TRBD2 matches 12 bases. The TCR comes from a woman younger than 30 who had recovered from COVID-19. Sequencing was performed on PBMCs or T cells enriched from blood (not recorded which). CDR3 region: CASSFPISSLLAGGQYEQYF. CDR3 nucleotide sequence: TGTGCCAGCAGTTTCCCTATTTCCTCTCTTCTAGCGGGGGGGCAGTACGAGCAGTACTTC. The complete variable domain, with remaining parts taken from reference TRBV28 and TRBJ2-7, reads DVKVTQSSRYLVKRTGEKVFLECVQDMDHENMFWYRQDPGLGLRLIYFSYDVKMKEKGDIPEGYSVSREKKERFSLILESASTNQTSMYLCASSFPISSLLAGGQYEQYFGPGTRLTVT.